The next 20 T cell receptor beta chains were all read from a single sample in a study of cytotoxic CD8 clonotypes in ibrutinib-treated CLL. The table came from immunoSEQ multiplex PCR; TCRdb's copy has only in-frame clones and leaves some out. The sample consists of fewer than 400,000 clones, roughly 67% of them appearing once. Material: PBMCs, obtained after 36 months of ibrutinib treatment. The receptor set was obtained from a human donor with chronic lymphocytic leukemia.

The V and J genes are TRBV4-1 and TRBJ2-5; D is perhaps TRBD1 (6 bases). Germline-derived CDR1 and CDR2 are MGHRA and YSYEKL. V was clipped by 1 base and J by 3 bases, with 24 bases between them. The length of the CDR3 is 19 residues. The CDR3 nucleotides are TGCGCCAGCAGCCAAGTTGCGGACAGCCTCCAAATAGTCAAAGAGACCCAGTACTTC. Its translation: CASSQVADSLQIVKETQYF.

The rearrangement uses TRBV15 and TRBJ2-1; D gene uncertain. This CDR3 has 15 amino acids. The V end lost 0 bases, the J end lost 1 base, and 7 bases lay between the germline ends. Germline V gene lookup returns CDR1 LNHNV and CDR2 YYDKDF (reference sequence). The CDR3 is CATSRDRVSYNEQFF. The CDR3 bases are TGTGCCACCAGCAGAGATCGAGTTTCCTACAATGAGCAGTTCTTC.

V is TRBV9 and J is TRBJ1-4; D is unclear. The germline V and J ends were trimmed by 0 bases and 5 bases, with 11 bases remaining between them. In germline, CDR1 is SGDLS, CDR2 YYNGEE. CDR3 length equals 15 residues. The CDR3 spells CASSVEYRENEKLFF. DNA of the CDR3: TGTGCCAGCAGCGTAGAATACAGAGAGAATGAAAAACTGTTTTTT.

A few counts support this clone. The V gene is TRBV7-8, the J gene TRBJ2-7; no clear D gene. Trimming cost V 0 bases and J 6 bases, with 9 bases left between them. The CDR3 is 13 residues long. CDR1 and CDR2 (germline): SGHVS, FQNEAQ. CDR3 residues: CASSLAPDLEQYF. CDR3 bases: TGTGCCAGCAGCTTAGCGCCAGATCTCGAGCAGTACTTC.

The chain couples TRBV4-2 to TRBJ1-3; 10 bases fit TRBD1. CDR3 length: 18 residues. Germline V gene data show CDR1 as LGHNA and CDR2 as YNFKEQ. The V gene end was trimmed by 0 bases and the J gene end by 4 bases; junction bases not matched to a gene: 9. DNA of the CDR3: TGTGCCAGCAGCCAAGAGCCTGGACAGGGGGTCGTAGGAAACACCATATATTTT. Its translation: CASSQEPGQGVVGNTIYF.

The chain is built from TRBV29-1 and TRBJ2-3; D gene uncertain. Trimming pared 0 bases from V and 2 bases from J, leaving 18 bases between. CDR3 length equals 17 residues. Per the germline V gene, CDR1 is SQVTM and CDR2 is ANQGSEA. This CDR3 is CSVEDSPGRKVTDTQYF. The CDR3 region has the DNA TGCAGCGTTGAAGACTCTCCTGGACGGAAAGTCACAGATACGCAGTATTTT.

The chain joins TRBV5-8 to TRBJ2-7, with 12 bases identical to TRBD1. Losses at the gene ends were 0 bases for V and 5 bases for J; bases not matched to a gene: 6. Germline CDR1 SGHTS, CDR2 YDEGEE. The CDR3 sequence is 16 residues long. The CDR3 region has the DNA TGTGCCAGCAGCTTGGTGGGGACAGGGGGCCTCCACGAGCAGTACTTC. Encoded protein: CASSLVGTGGLHEQYF.

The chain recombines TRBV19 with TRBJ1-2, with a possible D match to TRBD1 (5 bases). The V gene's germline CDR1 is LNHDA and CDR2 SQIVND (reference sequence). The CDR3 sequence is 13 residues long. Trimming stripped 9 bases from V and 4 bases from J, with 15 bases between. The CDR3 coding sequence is TGTGCCAGCCGAGACCGGACAACCTATGGCTACACCTTC. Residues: CASRDRTTYGYTF.

The CDR3 DNA sequence: TGTGCCAGCAGCCTGGGACAGGCAGCAGATACGCAGTATTTT. Its translation is CASSLGQAADTQYF. The chain links TRBV11-3 to TRBJ2-3; 8 bases are a match to TRBD1. The V gene end was trimmed by 5 bases and the J gene end by 4 bases; junction bases not matched to a gene: 5. Looked up from germline, CDR1 is SGHNT and CDR2 is YENEEA. The CDR3 length is 14 residues.

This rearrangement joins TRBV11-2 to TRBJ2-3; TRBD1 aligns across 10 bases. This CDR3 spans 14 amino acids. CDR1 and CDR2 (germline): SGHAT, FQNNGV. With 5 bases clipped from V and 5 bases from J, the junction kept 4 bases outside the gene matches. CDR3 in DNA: TGTGCCAGCAGCCTGACAGGGGGCATAGATACGCAGTATTTT. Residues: CASSLTGGIDTQYF.

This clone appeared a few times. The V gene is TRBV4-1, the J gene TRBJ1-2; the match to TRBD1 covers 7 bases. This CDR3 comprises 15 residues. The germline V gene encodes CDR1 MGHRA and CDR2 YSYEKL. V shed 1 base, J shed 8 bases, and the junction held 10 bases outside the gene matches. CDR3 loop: CASSQAVDRVNGYTF. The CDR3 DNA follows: TGCGCCAGCAGCCAAGCCGTAGACAGGGTAAACGGCTACACCTTC.

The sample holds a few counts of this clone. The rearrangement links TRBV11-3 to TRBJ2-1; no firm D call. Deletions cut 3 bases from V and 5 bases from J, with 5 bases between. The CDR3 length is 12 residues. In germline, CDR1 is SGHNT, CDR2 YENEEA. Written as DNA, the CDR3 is TGTGCCAGCAGCTTTGGCGACAATGAGCAGTTCTTC. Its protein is CASSFGDNEQFF.

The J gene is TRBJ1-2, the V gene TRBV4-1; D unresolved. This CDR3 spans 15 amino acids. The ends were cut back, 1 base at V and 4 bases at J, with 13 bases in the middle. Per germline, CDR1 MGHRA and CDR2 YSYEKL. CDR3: CASSQARGSGYGYTF. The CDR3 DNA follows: TGCGCCAGCAGCCAAGCCCGGGGTTCCGGCTATGGCTACACCTTC.

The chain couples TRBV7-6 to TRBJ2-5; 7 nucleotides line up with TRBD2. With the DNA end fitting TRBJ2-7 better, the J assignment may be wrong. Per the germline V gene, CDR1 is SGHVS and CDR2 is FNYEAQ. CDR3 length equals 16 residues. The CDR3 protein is CASSSAALAYPYEQYF. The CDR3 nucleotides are TGTGCCAGCAGCTCCGCCGCACTAGCGTATCCCTACGAGCAGTACTTC.

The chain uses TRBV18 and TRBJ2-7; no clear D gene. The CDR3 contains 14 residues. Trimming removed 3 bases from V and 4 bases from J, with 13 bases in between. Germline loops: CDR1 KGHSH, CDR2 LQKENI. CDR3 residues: CASSPPNHRYEQYF. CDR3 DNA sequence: TGTGCCAGCTCACCCCCGAACCATCGGTACGAGCAGTACTTC.

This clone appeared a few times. In DNA, the CDR3 is TGTGCCAGCAGCTTCGGATTTGGAGGCAATCAGCCCCAGCATTTT. This codes for CASSFGFGGNQPQHF. V and J are TRBV7-8 and TRBJ1-5, with D hard to call. Trimming cost V 3 bases and J 2 bases, with 11 bases left between them. The germline V gene has CDR1 SGHVS and CDR2 FQNEAQ. The length of the CDR3 is 15 residues.

The CDR3 sequence: CSATGTSPMDEQFF. The CDR3 coding sequence is TGCAGCGCTACCGGGACTAGCCCTATGGATGAGCAGTTCTTC. This rearrangement joins TRBV29-1 to TRBJ2-1, with 9 bases lining up with TRBD2. Germline CDR1 SQVTM, CDR2 ANQGSEA. The CDR3 length is 14 residues. Trimming took 7 bases from V and 8 from J; bases not matched to a gene: 12.

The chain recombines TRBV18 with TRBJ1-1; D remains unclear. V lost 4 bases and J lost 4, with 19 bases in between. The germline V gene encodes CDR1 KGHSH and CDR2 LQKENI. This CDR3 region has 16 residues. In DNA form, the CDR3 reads TGTGCCAGCTCACATCGGGAGTTTCGGGCGGGCACTGAAGCTTTCTTT. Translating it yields CASSHREFRAGTEAFF.

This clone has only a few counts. The CDR3 sequence: CASSPGTVEAFF. CDR3 nucleotides: TGTGCCAGCAGCCCGGGGACAGTTGAAGCTTTCTTT. The chain joins TRBV5-6 to TRBJ1-1, with 7 bases aligning to TRBD1. Germline V gene data show CDR1 as SGHDT and CDR2 as YYEEEE. The J segment lost 7 bases and the V segment lost 4 bases, leaving 4 bases of the junction unmatched. The CDR3 is 12 residues long.

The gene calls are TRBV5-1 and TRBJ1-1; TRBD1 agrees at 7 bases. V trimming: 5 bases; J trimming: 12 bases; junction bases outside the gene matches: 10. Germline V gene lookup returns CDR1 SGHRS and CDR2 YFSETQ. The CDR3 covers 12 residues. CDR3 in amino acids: CASSPDRALTFF. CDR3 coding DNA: TGCGCCAGCAGTCCCGACAGGGCCTTAACTTTCTTT.